One T cell receptor (beta chain) is described in this entry. Its specificity is not known. The entry originates in a study of response to subunit inactivated influenza vaccine. The CDR3 has 17 residues. V dropped 7 bases and J dropped 0; count of bases not matched to a gene: 7. CDR1 is MNHNS, CDR2 SASEGT, per germline. Study-level results: It was suggested by the authors that few new T cells are recruited by each seasonal influenza vaccination.

TCRdb independently ran MiXCR on the RT-PCR reads; one entry per CDR3 protein. This table has about 530,000 distinct CDR3 sequences, about 11% appearing once. Sequences were derived from PBMCs from blood, sampled on the day of vaccination. The receptor's source is a man in his fifties who received an inactivated influenza vaccine. The chain employs TRBV6-1 and TRBJ2-6, with TRBD1 matching over 9 bases. Here the CDR3 DNA reads TGTGCCAGCACGCCTGGACAGGGGCACTCTGGGGCCAACGTCCTGACTTTC. Protein: CASTPGQGHSGANVLTF.